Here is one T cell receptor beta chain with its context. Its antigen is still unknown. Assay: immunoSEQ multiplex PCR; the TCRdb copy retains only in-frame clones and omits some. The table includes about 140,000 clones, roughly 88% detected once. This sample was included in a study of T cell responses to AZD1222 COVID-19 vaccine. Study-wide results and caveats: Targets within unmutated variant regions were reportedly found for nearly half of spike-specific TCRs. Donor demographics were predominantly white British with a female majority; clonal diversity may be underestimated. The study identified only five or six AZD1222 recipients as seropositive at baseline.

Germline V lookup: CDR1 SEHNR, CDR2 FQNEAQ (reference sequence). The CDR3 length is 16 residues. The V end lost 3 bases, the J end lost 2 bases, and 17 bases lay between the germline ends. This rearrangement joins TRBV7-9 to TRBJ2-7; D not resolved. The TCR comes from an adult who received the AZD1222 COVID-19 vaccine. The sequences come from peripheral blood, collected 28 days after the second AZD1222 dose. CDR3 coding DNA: TGTGCCAGCAGCTTTTCCCCAGCTGCTTTGACCTACGAGCAGTACTTC. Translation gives CASSFSPAALTYEQYF.